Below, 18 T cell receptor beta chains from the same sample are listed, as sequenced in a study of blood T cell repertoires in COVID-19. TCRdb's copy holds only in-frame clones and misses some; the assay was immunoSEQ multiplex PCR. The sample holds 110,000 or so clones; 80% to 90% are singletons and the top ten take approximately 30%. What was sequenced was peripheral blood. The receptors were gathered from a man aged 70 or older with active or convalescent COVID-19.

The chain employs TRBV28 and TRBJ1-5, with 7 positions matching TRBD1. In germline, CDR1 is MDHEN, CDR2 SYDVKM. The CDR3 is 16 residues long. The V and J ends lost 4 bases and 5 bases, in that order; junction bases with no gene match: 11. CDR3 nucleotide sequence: TGTGCCAGCAGTTCCCCGGGACAGCCGGATGATCAGCCCCAGCATTTT. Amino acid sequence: CASSSPGQPDDQPQHF.

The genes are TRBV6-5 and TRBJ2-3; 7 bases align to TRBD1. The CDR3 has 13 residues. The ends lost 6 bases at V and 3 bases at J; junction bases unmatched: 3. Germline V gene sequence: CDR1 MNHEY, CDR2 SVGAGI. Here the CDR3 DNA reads TGTGCCAGCAGGGGACAGTCAACAGATACGCAGTATTTT. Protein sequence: CASRGQSTDTQYF.

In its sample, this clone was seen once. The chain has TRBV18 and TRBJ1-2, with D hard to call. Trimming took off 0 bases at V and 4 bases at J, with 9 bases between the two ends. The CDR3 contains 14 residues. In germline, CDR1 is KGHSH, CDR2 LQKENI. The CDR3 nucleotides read TGTGCCAGCTCACCACCGTCGGGTTTCTATGGCTACACCTTC. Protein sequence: CASSPPSGFYGYTF.

The CDR3 protein is CASTRVGNTEAFF. Written as DNA, the CDR3 is TGTGCCAGCACCCGTGTCGGGAACACTGAAGCTTTCTTT. J is TRBJ1-1 and V is TRBV11-2; D gene unclear. Germline V CDR1 and CDR2: SGHAT, FQNNGV. Trimming took off 7 bases at V and 1 base at J, with 10 bases between the two ends. This CDR3 comprises 13 residues.

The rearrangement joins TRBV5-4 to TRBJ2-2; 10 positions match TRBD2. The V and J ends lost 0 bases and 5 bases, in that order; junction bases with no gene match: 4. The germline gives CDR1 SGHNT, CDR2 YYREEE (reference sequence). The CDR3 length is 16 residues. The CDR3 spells CASSLVVAGGTGELFF. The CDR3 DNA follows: TGTGCCAGCAGCTTGGTGGTAGCGGGAGGTACCGGGGAGCTGTTTTTT.

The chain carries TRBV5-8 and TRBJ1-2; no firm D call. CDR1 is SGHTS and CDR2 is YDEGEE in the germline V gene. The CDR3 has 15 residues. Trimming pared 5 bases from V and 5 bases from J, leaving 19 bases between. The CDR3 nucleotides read TGTGCCAGCAGTCCGAACTTTTGGTACGCATATGGCTACACCTTC. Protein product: CASSPNFWYAYGYTF.

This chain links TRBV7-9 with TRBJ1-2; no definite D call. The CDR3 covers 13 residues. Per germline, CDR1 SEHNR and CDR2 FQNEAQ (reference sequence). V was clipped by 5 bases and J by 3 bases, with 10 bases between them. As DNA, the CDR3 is TGTGCCAGCAGCCCGCAGGTGGACTATGGCTACACCTTC. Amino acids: CASSPQVDYGYTF.

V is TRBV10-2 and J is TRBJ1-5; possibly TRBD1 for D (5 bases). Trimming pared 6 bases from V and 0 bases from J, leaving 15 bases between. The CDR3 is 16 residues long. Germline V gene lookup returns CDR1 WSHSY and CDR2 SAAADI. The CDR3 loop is CASREGSWYSNQPQHF. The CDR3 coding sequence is TGCGCCAGCAGGGAGGGGAGCTGGTATAGCAATCAGCCCCAGCATTTT.

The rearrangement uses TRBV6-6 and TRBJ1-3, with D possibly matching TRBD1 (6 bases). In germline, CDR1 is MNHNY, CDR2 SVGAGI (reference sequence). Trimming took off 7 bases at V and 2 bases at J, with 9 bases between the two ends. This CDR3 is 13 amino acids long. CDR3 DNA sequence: TGTGCCAGCACTCAGGGGACTGGAAACACCATATATTTT. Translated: CASTQGTGNTIYF.

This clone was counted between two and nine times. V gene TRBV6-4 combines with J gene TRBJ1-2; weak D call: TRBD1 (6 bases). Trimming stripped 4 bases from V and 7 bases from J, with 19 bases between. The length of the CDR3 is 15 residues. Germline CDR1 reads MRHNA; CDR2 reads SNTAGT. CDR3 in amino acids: CASSVSPGALSGYTF. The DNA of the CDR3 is TGTGCCAGCAGTGTAAGCCCAGGGGCGCTATCTGGCTACACCTTC.

CDR3 DNA sequence: TGTGCCAGCAGTGAAAGGACAGGGGGCGGAAACACCATATATTTT. This translates into CASSERTGGGNTIYF. The chain employs TRBV6-1 and TRBJ1-3; 11 bases agree with TRBD1. The CDR3 covers 15 residues. The germline CDR1 and CDR2 sequences are MNHNS and SASEGT. Losses at the gene ends were 2 bases for V and 4 bases for J; bases not matched to a gene: 1.

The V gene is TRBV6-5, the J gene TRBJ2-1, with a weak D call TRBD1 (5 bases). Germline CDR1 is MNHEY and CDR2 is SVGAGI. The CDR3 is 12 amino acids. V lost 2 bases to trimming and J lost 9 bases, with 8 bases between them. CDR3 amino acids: CASSYDRFEQFF. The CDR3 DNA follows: TGTGCCAGCAGTTACGACAGATTTGAGCAGTTCTTC.

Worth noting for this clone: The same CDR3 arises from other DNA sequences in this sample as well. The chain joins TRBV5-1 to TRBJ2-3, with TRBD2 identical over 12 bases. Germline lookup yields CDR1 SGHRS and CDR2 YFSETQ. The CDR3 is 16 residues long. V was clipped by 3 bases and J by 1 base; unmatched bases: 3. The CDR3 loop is CASSSRTSGGTDTQYF. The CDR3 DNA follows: TGCGCCAGCAGCTCCCGGACTAGCGGGGGCACAGATACGCAGTATTTT.

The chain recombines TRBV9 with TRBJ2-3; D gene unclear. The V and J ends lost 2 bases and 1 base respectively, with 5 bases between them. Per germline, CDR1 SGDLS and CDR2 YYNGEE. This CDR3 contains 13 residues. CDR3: CASSVYGTDTQYF. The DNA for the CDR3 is TGTGCCAGCAGCGTCTATGGCACAGATACGCAGTATTTT.

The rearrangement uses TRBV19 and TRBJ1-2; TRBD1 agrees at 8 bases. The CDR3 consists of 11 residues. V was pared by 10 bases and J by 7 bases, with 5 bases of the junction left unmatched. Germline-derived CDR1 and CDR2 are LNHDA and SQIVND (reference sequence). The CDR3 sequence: CATTGGFGYTF. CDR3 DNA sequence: TGTGCCACCACAGGGGGTTTTGGCTACACCTTC.

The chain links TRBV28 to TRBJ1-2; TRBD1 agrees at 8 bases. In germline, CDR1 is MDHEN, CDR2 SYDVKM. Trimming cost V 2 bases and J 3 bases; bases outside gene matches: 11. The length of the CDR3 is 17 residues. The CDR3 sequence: CASSLPGQEIRYYGYTF. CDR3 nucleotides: TGTGCCAGCAGTTTACCGGGACAGGAGATCAGATACTATGGCTACACCTTC.

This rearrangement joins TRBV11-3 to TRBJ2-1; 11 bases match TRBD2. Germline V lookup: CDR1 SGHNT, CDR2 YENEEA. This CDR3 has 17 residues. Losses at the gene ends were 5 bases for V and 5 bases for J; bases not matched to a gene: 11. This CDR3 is CASSQPTGLAANNEQFF. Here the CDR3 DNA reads TGTGCCAGCAGCCAACCTACGGGACTAGCGGCTAACAATGAGCAGTTCTTC.

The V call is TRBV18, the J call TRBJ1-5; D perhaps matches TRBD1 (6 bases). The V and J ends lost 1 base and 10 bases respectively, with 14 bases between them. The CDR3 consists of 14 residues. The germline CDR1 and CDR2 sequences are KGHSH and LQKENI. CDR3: CASSPRAGESPQHF. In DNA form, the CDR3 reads TGTGCCAGCTCACCACGCGCAGGGGAAAGTCCCCAGCATTTT. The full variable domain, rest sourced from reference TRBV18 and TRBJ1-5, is NAGVMQNPRHLVRRRGQEARLRCSPMKGHSHVYWYRQLPEEGLKFMVYLQKENIIDESGMPKERFSAEFPKEGPSILRIQQVVRGDSAAYFCASSPRAGESPQHFGDGTRLSIL.